This is a list of T cell receptor beta chains from one sample in a study of sequential checkpoint blockade in melanoma. Using immunoSEQ multiplex PCR, the repertoire was profiled, and TCRdb retains in-frame clones only, with some absent. The sample has under 7,000 clones, 15% to 20% seen once; the top ten hold about 15%. The sequencing used tumor tissue (inferred from file names), collected from a patient given nivolumab and ipilimumab in sequence. All receptors derive from a human donor with melanoma. Both conserved end residues are part of each CDR3. D genes are given only for firm matches. Size is stated for part of the rows, as once, few or many counts, or as a class when the clone is expanded.

TGTGCCAGCAGCTTGTTGTCAGGGGGTGGAAACACCATATATTTT | CASSLLSGGGNTIYF | 15 | TRBV11-3 | many | TRBJ1-3 | TRBD1
TGCAGCGTTAGGACTGCAGGGGGCGCGAGTGACTATGGCTACACCTTC | CSVRTAGGASDYGYTF | 16 | TRBV29-1 | . | TRBJ1-2 | TRBD1
TGTGCCAGCAGCTTGGCCGGGACTAGCGGCACCGGGGAGCTGTTTTTT | CASSLAGTSGTGELFF | 16 | TRBV11-3 | many | TRBJ2-2 | TRBD2
TGCGCCACCTCCGGGGGACTCACGAGCTCCTACGAGCAGTACTTC | CATSGGLTSSYEQYF | 15 | TRBV10-1 | once | TRBJ2-7 | .
TGTGCCACCAGCAGGTTAGGTGGCACCTCCTACGAGCAGTACTTC | CATSRLGGTSYEQYF | 15 | TRBV15 | few | TRBJ2-7 | .
TGCGCCAGCAGCTTGGTTGCGGGGGGGAATCAGGCCCAGTACTTC | CASSLVAGGNQAQYF | 15 | TRBV5-1 | . | TRBJ2-5 | TRBD2
TGTGCCAGCAGTGTCCGGGACTTCACAGATACGCAGTATTTT | CASSVRDFTDTQYF | 14 | TRBV6-8 | . | TRBJ2-3 | .
TGTGCCAGCAGCTCCGGGCTGTTGGGGGGCTACGAGCAGTACTTC | CASSSGLLGGYEQYF | 15 | TRBV11-3 | few | TRBJ2-7 | .
TGTGCCTGGAGTGTACTTAGGGACTACAATGAGCAGTTCTTC | CAWSVLRDYNEQFF | 14 | TRBV30 | few | TRBJ2-1 | .
TGTGCCAGCAGTTTCTCCGCCAGGGGGCCCGGTCCCAATCAGCCCCAGCATTTT | CASSFSARGPGPNQPQHF | 18 | TRBV6-8 | medium-sized | TRBJ1-5 | TRBD1
TGTGCCAGCAGTTTACGGGGGTTGCTATGGAACACTGAAGCTTTCTTT | CASSLRGLLWNTEAFF | 16 | TRBV27 | . | TRBJ1-1 | .
TGTGCCAGCAGTAAAGGTCCGGGCAGGGGCAATGAAAAACTGTTTTTT | CASSKGPGRGNEKLFF | 16 | TRBV11-3 | many | TRBJ1-4 | .
TGTGCCAGCACGAGGACAGGGAGCTACGAGCAGTACTTC | CASTRTGSYEQYF | 13 | TRBV6-8 | . | TRBJ2-7 | TRBD1
TGTGCCAGTAGAACACCCGGGACTACGCAGTATTTT | CASRTPGTTQYF | 12 | TRBV19 | . | TRBJ2-3 | .
TGTGCCAGTAGTATAGGGACTAGCGGGGAGCTCTACAATGAGCAGTTCTTC | CASSIGTSGELYNEQFF | 17 | TRBV19 | . | TRBJ2-1 | TRBD2
TGTGCCAGCAGTGAACCGGGGGGATATGGTGGCTACACCTTC | CASSEPGGYGGYTF | 14 | TRBV25-1 | few | TRBJ1-2 | .
TGTGCCACCAGCAGAGACAGATTTGGAGAGACCCAGTACTTC | CATSRDRFGETQYF | 14 | TRBV15 | few | TRBJ2-5 | .
TGTGCCAGCAGCGTAGCTACAGTTCAAGAGACCCAGTACTTC | CASSVATVQETQYF | 14 | TRBV9 | few | TRBJ2-5 | .
TGTGCCAGCAGCTTGCATGAGGGCGCCATTAATCAGCCCCAGCATTTT | CASSLHEGAINQPQHF | 16 | TRBV11-3 | medium-sized | TRBJ1-5 | .
TGCGCCAGCAGCCAAGGGAGCGGGGGGATTGATACGCAGTATTTT | CASSQGSGGIDTQYF | 15 | TRBV23-1 | . | TRBJ2-3 | TRBD2
TGTGCCAGCAGCTTAGGAAAGGGAAAGGAGACCCAGTACTTC | CASSLGKGKETQYF | 14 | TRBV11-3 | medium-sized | TRBJ2-5 | .
TGTGCCTCCATAGATACGGTCTCTGAAGCTTTCTTT | CASIDTVSEAFF | 12 | TRBV19 | . | TRBJ1-1 | .
TGCGCCAGCAGCTTGGCTGCTAGATCCTACGAGCAGTACTTC | CASSLAARSYEQYF | 14 | TRBV5-1 | . | TRBJ2-7 | .
TGTGCCAGCAGGTCCCGCGGCAGGGACAATTCACCCCTCCACTTT | CASRSRGRDNSPLHF | 15 | TRBV7-7 | . | TRBJ1-6 | .
TGTGCCAGCAGCTTTTCGCACGGGATGGACACCGGGGAGCTGTTTTTT | CASSFSHGMDTGELFF | 16 | TRBV11-3 | few | TRBJ2-2 | .
TGTGCCAGCGGCCGGCGGGGGGGCCGTACAGATACGCAGTATTTT | CASGRRGGRTDTQYF | 15 | TRBV6-8 | many | TRBJ2-3 | TRBD2
TGTGCCAGCACCGCACGGGGCGGTGAGAACACCGGGGAGCTGTTTTTT | CASTARGGENTGELFF | 16 | TRBV11-3 | . | TRBJ2-2 | .
TGTGCCAGTAGTATAATGCGACTAGCGGGGGGGGCTGAGCAGTTCTTC | CASSIMRLAGGAEQFF | 16 | TRBV19 | . | TRBJ2-1 | TRBD2
TGTGCCTGGAGTCGGACAGGGGGGGAGACCCAGTACTTC | CAWSRTGGETQYF | 13 | TRBV30 | . | TRBJ2-5 | TRBD1
TGTGCCAGCAGGGGACAGGGGGATTCTGAAGCTTTCTTT | CASRGQGDSEAFF | 13 | TRBV6-8 | few | TRBJ1-1 | TRBD1
TGTGCCAGCAGCGTCATCGGAACCGAGGGCAGGGAAGCTTTCTTT | CASSVIGTEGREAFF | 15 | TRBV9 | medium-sized | TRBJ1-1 | .
TGTGCCAGCAGTGTGGGGGTCAGCAATCAGCCCCAGCATTTT | CASSVGVSNQPQHF | 14 | TRBV6-8 | medium-sized | TRBJ1-5 | .
TGTGCCAGCAGTCTAGACTCGGGACTAGGTGGAGATACGCAGTATTTT | CASSLDSGLGGDTQYF | 16 | TRBV27 | many | TRBJ2-3 | TRBD2
TGTGCCAGCAGGCGACAATCCCCTGAAGCTTTCTTT | CASRRQSPEAFF | 12 | TRBV9 | . | TRBJ1-1 | .
TGTGCCAGTAGGGACAGGGGGCTGGACAATCAGCCCCAGCATTTT | CASRDRGLDNQPQHF | 15 | TRBV19 | . | TRBJ1-5 | TRBD1
TGCAGCGTTGAAGCGTGGGACAGGGAATATGGCGAGCAGTACTTC | CSVEAWDREYGEQYF | 15 | TRBV29-1 | . | TRBJ2-7 | TRBD1
TGTGCCAGCAGCCGTAGCTTGGACAGCGGAAACACCATATATTTT | CASSRSLDSGNTIYF | 15 | TRBV11-3 | many | TRBJ1-3 | .
TGTGCCTGGAGTGAGGGGGGAACTCAGCCCCAGCATTTT | CAWSEGGTQPQHF | 13 | TRBV30 | . | TRBJ1-5 | .
TGTGCCAGTAGTATCTCCCGGTACACTGAAGCTTTCTTT | CASSISRYTEAFF | 13 | TRBV19 | medium-sized | TRBJ1-1 | .
TGTGCCTGGAGTAGTGGTACCTATAATTCACCCCTCCACTTT | CAWSSGTYNSPLHF | 14 | TRBV30 | few | TRBJ1-6 | .
TGTGCCAGCAGTGAAGCGCTCCGGTGGAGAACTAATGAAAAACTGTTTTTT | CASSEALRWRTNEKLFF | 17 | TRBV6-7 | . | TRBJ1-4 | .
TGTGCCAGCTCACCACCTGGGGGGGCGACCACCGGGGAGCTGTTTTTT | CASSPPGGATTGELFF | 16 | TRBV18 | . | TRBJ2-2 | .
TGTGCCAGCAGCTTAGGCGGACTTAAAGAGACCCAGTACTTC | CASSLGGLKETQYF | 14 | TRBV11-3 | few | TRBJ2-5 | .
TGTGCCAGCAGCGTAGTCGGCTTTGAGCAGTTCTTC | CASSVVGFEQFF | 12 | TRBV9 | few | TRBJ2-1 | .
TGTGCCAGCAATTGGTGGCACCGGAGGGCTTATGGCTACACCTTC | CASNWWHRRAYGYTF | 15 | TRBV6-8 | . | TRBJ1-2 | .
TGTGCCAGCAGCTCGCAAGGGGGCCCGGTCACTGAAGCTTTCTTT | CASSSQGGPVTEAFF | 15 | TRBV11-3 | . | TRBJ1-1 | TRBD1
TGTGCCAGCTGGGGTTTTTCGGGGGCGGGGACCCAGTACTTC | CASWGFSGAGTQYF | 14 | TRBV9 | . | TRBJ2-5 | .
TGTGCCAGCAGAATGACAGGGGCCAACTCCTACGAGCAGTACTTC | CASRMTGANSYEQYF | 15 | TRBV28 | . | TRBJ2-7 | TRBD1
TGTGCCAGCAGTTATAAGGAATTAGGAGGCTACACCTTC | CASSYKELGGYTF | 13 | TRBV6-8 | many | TRBJ1-2 | .
TGTGCCAGTACCTCCGGGTCCGGGTTGTACGAGCAGTACTTC | CASTSGSGLYEQYF | 14 | TRBV19 | few | TRBJ2-7 | .